A selection of T cell receptor beta chains follows, all from one sample in a study of cytomegalovirus exposure and HLA in healthy donors. Assay: immunoSEQ multiplex PCR; the TCRdb copy retains only in-frame clones and omits some. The sample yields about 60,000 clones, around 93% seen once. The sequencing input was PBMCs. The source is a woman in her late teens or twenties in good health and CMV-seropositive. Each CDR3 is given with its conserved first and last residue.

CDR3 length	V gene	CDR3 protein
14	TRBV10-3	CAISEGRERTEAFF
16	TRBV7-9	CASSLEVGGFSYEQYF
11	TRBV20-1	CSATDQETQYF
12	TRBV29-1	CSASYSNQPQHF
14	TRBV5-1	CASSLQGASVEAFF
15	TRBV6-5	CASSLELASTDTQYF
14	TRBV28	CASNFGTGTQPQHF
16	TRBV5-1	CASSFRTSGGGETQYF
14	TRBV28	CASRELQGNYEQYF
15	TRBV27	CASSLLAGNKETQYF
13	TRBV28	CASSLQGVGGYTF
16	TRBV27	CASSDTPIEGADIQYF
14	TRBV14	CASSLRTLNYGYTF
14	TRBV28	CASSQQGLREKLFF
16	TRBV7-9	CASSQLLAGGWDEQFF
14	TRBV19	CASREAGGLETQYF
14	TRBV27	CASRLAGGTDTQYF
13	TRBV28	CASSLGAPYEQYF
14	TRBV9	CASSGTTSTDTQYF
15	TRBV9	CASSVEGTGEEKLFF
15	TRBV5-1	CASSLGLAGSVGQFF
14	TRBV27	CASSLYRSNEKLFF
12	TRBV28	CASSLQRDERYF
15	TRBV5-1	CASSRGTVDTGELFF
16	TRBV6-1	CASSEASTSAGYEQYF
16	TRBV5-1	CASSQSKQGPSYEQYF
14	TRBV19	CASSMDRVGSRSVF
16	TRBV4-1	CASRLAGEGFTDTQYF
14	TRBV6-4	CATWGPGDHYEQYF
15	TRBV7-2	CASSQWGVMNTEAFF
14	TRBV6-1	CASSTSGGSTEQYF
13	TRBV5-1	CASSPTANTEAFF
13	TRBV11-1	CASSRDLNTEAFF
12	TRBV2	CARTGAQETQYF
15	TRBV15	CATSSDRDPGNTIYF
14	TRBV5-1	CASSLGQGNYEQYF
13	TRBV5-1	CASSQTGFGEQFF
17	TRBV27	CASSISMSGVLSYEQYF
11	TRBV23-1	CASSHLSPQHF
18	TRBV28	CASSPLGQGKHSNQPQHF
16	TRBV4-1	CASSPPQGAARSPLHF
14	TRBV7-9	CASSLVGAGQPQHF